The 26 T cell receptor beta chains given below trace back to one sample, sequenced in a study of blood T cell repertoires in COVID-19. The protocol was immunoSEQ multiplex PCR, while the TCRdb copy is restricted to in-frame clones and leaves out a portion. This sample yields 310,000 or so clones, of which around 87% are seen a single time; about 1.7% belongs to the top ten. Sequencing was performed on PBMCs or T cells enriched from blood (not recorded which). The receptors originated from a woman younger than 35 with acute COVID-19.

This chain connects TRBV3-1 (or the pseudogene TRBV3-2) to TRBJ2-1; the match to TRBD2 covers 13 bases. CDR1 LGHDT and CDR2 YNNKEL come from the germline V gene (reference sequence). V gave up 2 bases and J gave up 7 bases; unmatched junction bases: 11. The CDR3 spans 18 residues. For the CDR3, the DNA is TGTGCCAGCAGCCAATACAGACTAGCGGGAGGCCAGGGTAATGAGCAGTTCTTC. Protein: CASSQYRLAGGQGNEQFF.

This chain connects TRBV4-3 to TRBJ2-1; D gene uncertain. V shed 1 base and J shed 4 bases, with 14 bases lying between them. The germline V gene encodes CDR1 LGHNA and CDR2 YSLEER. The length of the CDR3 is 16 residues. The CDR3 loop reads CASSQGARAPYNEQFF. CDR3 nucleotide sequence: TGCGCCAGCAGCCAAGGCGCGAGAGCTCCATACAATGAGCAGTTCTTC.

V gene TRBV28 combines with J gene TRBJ2-3, with 12 positions matching TRBD2. After removal of 5 bases from V and 4 bases from J, the junction contained 10 bases not matched to a gene. This CDR3 is built from 17 residues. Germline-derived CDR1 and CDR2 are MDHEN and SYDVKM. The CDR3 DNA is TGTGCCAGCAGTCCACTAGCGGGAGGCAGCGGGGCAGATACGCAGTATTTT. Protein: CASSPLAGGSGADTQYF.

V usage is TRBV6-2 or TRBV6-3 and J usage is TRBJ1-1; 7 bases are a match to TRBD1. The CDR3 has 15 residues. Trimming at V came to 2 bases and at J to 2 bases, leaving 5 bases not matched to a gene. The germline V gene encodes CDR1 MNHEY and CDR2 SVGEGT. CDR3 nucleotides: TGTGCCAGCAGTTACGGGGGGACAGCAAACACTGAAGCTTTCTTT. It is translated as CASSYGGTANTEAFF.

The genes are TRBV19 and TRBJ1-1, with a tentative D call TRBD1 (6 bases). V lost 6 bases and J 3 bases, leaving 11 bases between the germline ends. Germline lookup yields CDR1 LNHDA and CDR2 SQIVND (reference sequence). The CDR3 loop spans 13 amino acids. CDR3 in DNA: TGTGCCAGTAGAGGACAGTCCTACACTGAAGCTTTCTTT. It yields the protein CASRGQSYTEAFF. The whole variable domain, remainder taken from reference TRBV19 and TRBJ1-1, is DGGITQSPKYLFRKEGQNVTLSCEQNLNHDAMYWYRQDPGQGLRLIYYSQIVNDFQKGDIAEGYSVSREKKESFPLTVTSAQKNPTAFYLCASRGQSYTEAFFGQGTRLTVV.

This chain links TRBV10-2 with TRBJ1-5; TRBD1 agrees at 7 bases. The junction had 7 bases not matched to a gene; V was cut back by 8 bases and J by 0 bases. CDR3 size: 15 residues. Germline V gene lookup returns CDR1 WSHSY and CDR2 SAAADI. For the CDR3, the DNA is TGCGCCAGCGGCCGGGACAGCAATAGCAATCAGCCCCAGCATTTT. The encoded protein is CASGRDSNSNQPQHF.

The genes are TRBV30 and TRBJ1-2; D is perhaps TRBD1 (5 bases). Germline assignment: CDR1 GTSNPN and CDR2 SVGIG (reference sequence). With 0 bases removed from V and 5 bases from J, the gap between germline ends came to 7 bases. This CDR3 has 12 residues. This CDR3 reads CAWSVGGYGYTF. CDR3 nucleotide sequence: TGTGCCTGGAGTGTGGGGGGATATGGCTACACCTTC.

The chain joins TRBV28 to TRBJ1-2; 9 bases align to TRBD1. Germline V gene data show CDR1 as MDHEN and CDR2 as SYDVKM. The junction had 23 bases not matched to a gene; V was cut back by 6 bases and J by 3 bases. The CDR3 has 20 amino acids. The CDR3 loop reads CASSRRFILGRDRAHYGYTF. The CDR3 nucleotides are TGTGCCAGCAGCCGACGGTTCATTCTTGGTCGGGACAGGGCCCACTATGGCTACACCTTC.

The chain combines TRBV4-2 with TRBJ2-1; TRBD2 matches 15 bases. The CDR3 has 16 residues. Per the germline V gene, CDR1 is LGHNA and CDR2 is YNFKEQ. Trimming took 4 bases from V and 9 from J; bases not matched to a gene: 7. The CDR3 sequence: CASSRGLAGGEGEQFF. CDR3 nucleotides: TGTGCCAGCAGCCGCGGACTAGCGGGAGGGGAGGGTGAGCAGTTCTTC.

The chain joins TRBV7-2 to TRBJ2-5; 9 nucleotides line up with TRBD1. Germline values: CDR1 SGHTA, CDR2 FQGNSA. J was trimmed by 3 bases and V by 6 bases; bases with no gene match: 14. The CDR3 spans 17 residues. The CDR3 DNA sequence: TGTGCCAGCAGTCCACAATCCGGACAGGGGTTAAAAGAGACCCAGTACTTC. This translates into CASSPQSGQGLKETQYF. Full variable domain (remainder filled in from reference TRBV7-2 and TRBJ2-5): GAGVSQSPSNKVTEKGKDVELRCDPISGHTALYWYRQSLGQGLEFLIYFQGNSAPDKSGLPSDRFSAERTGGSVSTLTIQRTQQEDSAVYLCASSPQSGQGLKETQYFGPGTRLLVL.

The chain combines TRBV10-3 with TRBJ2-3, with 11 bases aligning to TRBD2. Germline-derived CDR1 and CDR2 are ENHRY and SYGVKD. CDR3 size: 18 residues. The V gene end was trimmed by 2 bases and the J gene end by 0 bases; junction bases not matched to a gene: 7. The CDR3 loop reads CAISERDSGRASTDTQYF. In DNA form, the CDR3 reads TGTGCCATCAGTGAGAGGGATAGCGGGAGGGCTAGCACAGATACGCAGTATTTT.

The chain employs TRBV5-1 and TRBJ2-2, with 7 bases that match TRBD1. J was trimmed by 0 bases and V by 4 bases; bases with no gene match: 3. CDR3 length: 15 amino acids. The germline gives CDR1 SGHRS, CDR2 YFSETQ. CDR3 sequence (DNA): TGCGCCAGCAGCGACGGGACAGCGAACACCGGGGAGCTGTTTTTT. Translating it yields CASSDGTANTGELFF.

V is TRBV9 and J is TRBJ1-1; D possibly corresponds to TRBD1 (6 bases). Germline CDR1 is SGDLS and CDR2 is YYNGEE. CDR3 length: 15 residues. V was shortened by 4 bases and J by 2 bases, with 15 bases between the two germline ends. The CDR3 sequence is CASSSATGFNTEAFF. The CDR3 bases are TGTGCCAGCAGCTCCGCAACAGGGTTTAACACTGAAGCTTTCTTT.

This clone occurred a few times. The chain carries TRBV20-1 and TRBJ1-2; D is ambiguous. The CDR3 spans 13 residues. V lost 3 bases and J 4 bases, leaving 12 bases between the germline ends. Germline CDR1 reads DFQATT; CDR2 reads SNEGSKA (reference sequence). The CDR3 DNA follows: TGCAGTGCTAGTTCCACGACTGGCTATGGCTACACCTTC. As protein: CSASSTTGYGYTF.

CDR3 protein: CASSSPSLAGPSDTQYF. The CDR3 nucleotides read TGTGCCAGCAGCTCCCCCTCTCTAGCGGGCCCCTCAGATACGCAGTATTTT. The chain joins TRBV5-6 to TRBJ2-3; 8 nucleotides agree with TRBD2. Germline CDR1 is SGHDT and CDR2 is YYEEEE. Trimming cost V 3 bases and J 4 bases; bases outside gene matches: 13. This CDR3 region has 17 residues.

The gene calls are TRBV10-3 and TRBJ2-2, with D tentatively TRBD2 (6 bases). This CDR3 contains 15 residues. V was clipped by 6 bases and J by 2 bases, with 13 bases between them. Looked up from germline, CDR1 is ENHRY and CDR2 is SYGVKD. The CDR3 DNA reads as TGTGCCATCAGGGTTAGGCGGGGAAACACCGGGGAGCTGTTTTTT. Its protein is CAIRVRRGNTGELFF.

The CDR3 sequence is CASSPGASGNLGETQYF. The CDR3 coding sequence is TGTGCCAGCTCACCAGGGGCTAGCGGTAACTTGGGGGAGACCCAGTACTTC. V is TRBV18 and J is TRBJ2-5; 7 bases align to TRBD2. The J segment lost 5 bases and the V segment lost 2 bases, leaving 14 bases of the junction unmatched. Germline CDR1 KGHSH, CDR2 LQKENI. The CDR3 covers 17 residues.

V and J are TRBV5-1 and TRBJ2-1; 13 bases align to TRBD2. The V gene end was trimmed by 2 bases and the J gene end by 4 bases; junction bases not matched to a gene: 3. The germline V gene encodes CDR1 SGHRS and CDR2 YFSETQ. The length of the CDR3 is 16 residues. In nucleotides, the CDR3 is TGCGCCAGCAGCTTAGGACTAGCGGGGGATTACAATGAGCAGTTCTTC. This sequence encodes CASSLGLAGDYNEQFF.

This clone was seen a handful of times. The V and J genes are TRBV18 and TRBJ2-1; the match to TRBD2 covers 10 bases. Trimming cost V 6 bases and J 1 base; bases outside gene matches: 15. The CDR3 consists of 19 residues. Germline assignment: CDR1 KGHSH and CDR2 LQKENI. The CDR3 nucleotides are TGTGCCAGCTCCCACCGTGCGGCTAGCGGGAGTTCGTCCTACAATGAGCAGTTCTTC. It translates to CASSHRAASGSSSYNEQFF.

CDR3 in amino acids: CASSRTSIHEQFF. CDR3 nucleotide sequence: TGTGCCAGCAGTCGGACTAGTATCCATGAGCAGTTCTTC. This chain links TRBV6-4 with TRBJ2-1, with TRBD2 matching 7 bases. Germline CDR1 is MRHNA and CDR2 is SNTAGT. The CDR3 runs 13 residues. J was trimmed by 8 bases and V by 5 bases; bases with no gene match: 6.

This clone was counted only a few times. The gene calls are TRBV7-9 and TRBJ2-1; the D gene is possibly TRBD2 (5 bases). From germline, CDR1 is SEHNR and CDR2 FQNEAQ (reference sequence). This CDR3 spans 14 amino acids. V was pared by 3 bases and J by 10 bases, with 16 bases between. For the CDR3, the DNA is TGTGCCAGCAGCTTCTTGCTAGCCGGAGGAGAGCAGTTCTTC. This encodes CASSFLLAGGEQFF.

J is TRBJ1-6 and V is TRBV5-1; D call uncertain. The CDR3 contains 15 residues. Germline V gene sequence: CDR1 SGHRS, CDR2 YFSETQ. The germline V and J ends were trimmed by 0 bases and 7 bases, with 11 bases remaining between them. For the CDR3, the DNA is TGCGCCAGCAGCTTGGAGGCCACTAGGAATTCACCCCTCCACTTT. Encoded protein: CASSLEATRNSPLHF.

This clone was observed a single time. This chain uses TRBV11-2 with TRBJ1-1; 9 bases are shared with TRBD1. Trimming removed 4 bases from V and 6 bases from J; junction bases left unmatched: 6. CDR3 length: 14 residues. CDR1 is SGHAT and CDR2 is FQNNGV in the germline V gene. CDR3 sequence (DNA): TGTGCCAGCAGCTCCCGGGACAGGGCCGCTGAAGCTTTCTTT. This encodes CASSSRDRAAEAFF.

This rearrangement joins TRBV4-1 to TRBJ1-1; possible D gene TRBD1, 5 bases. V dropped 1 base and J dropped 4 bases, with 10 bases sitting between them. Germline V gives CDR1 MGHRA, CDR2 YSYEKL. The CDR3 loop spans 14 amino acids. The CDR3 region is CASSQVGGITEAFF. The DNA for the CDR3 is TGCGCCAGCAGCCAAGTTGGGGGGATCACTGAAGCTTTCTTT.

V is TRBV7-6 and J is TRBJ2-1; 11 bases fit TRBD1. Per the germline V gene, CDR1 is SGHVS and CDR2 is FNYEAQ. Unmatched junction bases numbered 12, after V lost 1 base and J lost 4 bases. The CDR3 has 19 amino acids. Here the CDR3 DNA reads TGTGCCAGCAGCTTAGTTAAGGGGACAGGGGGGTTGGGGTACAATGAGCAGTTCTTC. This gives the protein CASSLVKGTGGLGYNEQFF.

This clone was recorded only once. V is TRBV5-1 and J is TRBJ2-1; 9 bases map to TRBD2. This CDR3 comprises 16 residues. CDR1 is SGHRS and CDR2 is YFSETQ in the germline V gene. With 0 bases clipped from V and 2 bases from J, the junction kept 3 bases outside the gene matches. The CDR3 is CASSLVIAGAYNEQFF. The CDR3 region has the DNA TGCGCCAGCAGCTTGGTGATAGCGGGAGCCTACAATGAGCAGTTCTTC.